One sample yielded the 22 T cell receptor beta chains listed below, sequenced in a study of OX40 agonist ivuxolimab in advanced cancers. Profiled with immunoSEQ multiplex PCR; TCRdb holds only in-frame clones, not every one. The data contain around 51,000 clones, 88% of them seen just once; the ten biggest clones take up around 3.3%. The sample was CD4+ or CD8+ T cells sorted from blood, taken in a trial of the OX40 agonist ivuxolimab. These receptors all come from an adult with an advanced solid tumor such as melanoma, head and neck, liver or kidney cancer.

The chain combines TRBV19 with TRBJ1-4, with a weak D call TRBD1 (5 bases). Germline V gene lookup returns CDR1 LNHDA and CDR2 SQIVND (reference sequence). This CDR3 comprises 15 residues. Trimming left V 6 bases short and J 7 bases short, with 18 bases between. The CDR3 is CASRTGDSPIEKLFF. For the CDR3, the DNA is TGTGCCAGTAGGACCGGCGACAGCCCTATTGAAAAACTGTTTTTT.

The sample holds a few counts of this clone. This chain joins TRBV27 and TRBJ2-7; 8 positions match TRBD2. V shed 7 bases and J 5 bases; nucleotides not matched to a gene: 4. The germline gives CDR1 MNHEY, CDR2 SMNVEV (reference sequence). CDR3 length equals 12 residues. The CDR3 here is CASNRGGDEQYF. The CDR3 nucleotides are TGTGCCAGCAACCGGGGGGGGGACGAGCAGTACTTC.

The CDR3 nucleotides read TGTGCCAGCAGCTTGGGCATCAACTCCTACGAGCAGTACTTC. Translation gives CASSLGINSYEQYF. The V and J genes are TRBV11-3 and TRBJ2-7, with D unclear. Germline-derived CDR1 and CDR2 are SGHNT and YENEEA. V was shortened by 3 bases and J by 0 bases, with 9 bases between the two germline ends. This CDR3 is built from 14 residues.

The rearrangement joins TRBV2 to TRBJ1-2; D uncertain. The length of the CDR3 is 13 residues. Trimming pared 1 base from V and 2 bases from J, leaving 5 bases between. Germline V lookup: CDR1 SNHLY, CDR2 FYNNEI. The CDR3 loop reads CASSEGGNYGYTF. The CDR3 nucleotides are TGTGCCAGCAGTGAAGGGGGAAACTATGGCTACACCTTC. Drawing the rest from reference TRBV2 and TRBJ1-2, the complete variable domain is EPEVTQTPSHQVTQMGQEVILRCVPISNHLYFYWYRQILGQKVEFLVSFYNNEISEKSEIFDDQFSVERPDGSNFTLKIRSTKLEDSAMYFCASSEGGNYGYTFGSGTRLTVV.

This clone was detected only a few times. V is TRBV6-6 and J is TRBJ2-7; D may be TRBD1 or TRBD2 (5 bases each). Trimming stripped 2 bases from V and 5 bases from J, with 16 bases between. Germline CDR1 MNHNY, CDR2 SVGAGI (reference sequence). The CDR3 spans 15 residues. The CDR3 sequence is CASSYTPGAGNEQYF. Written as DNA, the CDR3 is TGTGCCAGCAGTTACACCCCCGGGGCTGGCAACGAGCAGTACTTC.

The rearrangement links TRBV28 to TRBJ1-2, with no clear D. V lost 6 bases to trimming and J lost 2 bases, with 1 base between them. This CDR3 contains 10 residues. Germline loops: CDR1 MDHEN, CDR2 SYDVKM. The CDR3 coding sequence is TGTGCCAGCAGCAACTATGGCTACACCTTC. It yields the protein CASSNYGYTF.

This chain links TRBV7-9 with TRBJ2-1; maybe TRBD2 (6 bases). V gave up 5 bases and J gave up 0 bases, with 17 bases separating them. CDR1 and CDR2 (germline): SEHNR, FQNEAQ (reference sequence). CDR3 length: 17 residues. As DNA, the CDR3 is TGTGCCAGCAGCACCCCCCTAGCGCGAAGCTCCTACAATGAGCAGTTCTTC. This gives the protein CASSTPLARSSYNEQFF.

CDR3 sequence reads: CSVVGPRSSYEQYF. Written as DNA, the CDR3 is TGCAGCGTTGTGGGCCCGCGTAGCTCCTACGAGCAGTACTTC. This chain links TRBV29-1 with TRBJ2-7, with D uncertain. This CDR3 is 14 amino acids long. V was cut by 4 bases and J by 0 bases, with 13 bases left in between. Germline values: CDR1 SQVTM, CDR2 ANQGSEA.

The V and J genes are TRBV11-3 and TRBJ2-7; D gene unclear. Germline V gene data show CDR1 as SGHNT and CDR2 as YENEEA. CDR3 length equals 13 residues. The V and J ends lost 0 bases and 7 bases respectively, with 10 bases between them. The CDR3 here is CASSLDGEREQYF. CDR3 nucleotide sequence: TGTGCCAGCAGCTTAGATGGCGAGAGGGAGCAGTACTTC. The full variable domain, its missing parts supplied by reference TRBV11-3 and TRBJ2-7, is EAGVVQSPRYKIIEKKQPVAFWCNPISGHNTLYWYLQNLGQGPELLIRYENEEAVDDSQLPKDRFSAERLKGVDSTLKIQPAELGDSAVYLCASSLDGEREQYFGPGTRLTVT.

This clone was seen once. The chain uses TRBV6-6 and TRBJ1-2; weak D call: TRBD1 (6 bases). Germline V gives CDR1 MNHNY, CDR2 SVGAGI (reference sequence). V lost 4 bases, J lost 4 bases, and 13 bases lay in between. CDR3 length equals 14 residues. The chain's CDR3 is CASSSGGLGYGYTF. As DNA, the CDR3 is TGTGCCAGCAGTTCTGGGGGGCTTGGCTATGGCTACACCTTC.

The rearrangement uses TRBV7-9 and TRBJ2-4; 9 bases agree with TRBD1. Per the germline V gene, CDR1 is SEHNR and CDR2 is FQNEAQ (reference sequence). There are 15 residues in the CDR3. V shed 4 bases and J 7 bases; nucleotides not matched to a gene: 8. CDR3 region: CASSSTRQGGNIQYF. CDR3 in DNA: TGTGCCAGCAGCTCTACCCGACAGGGGGGGAACATTCAGTACTTC.

The chain links TRBV6-1 to TRBJ2-3; 13 nucleotides align to TRBD2. The germline V gene has CDR1 MNHNS and CDR2 SASEGT. V dropped 3 bases and J dropped 4; count of bases not matched to a gene: 4. The CDR3 sequence is 16 residues long. This CDR3 reads CASSDLLAGGSDTQYF. The CDR3 coding sequence is TGTGCCAGCAGTGATTTACTAGCGGGGGGGTCAGATACGCAGTATTTT.

Of note for this clone: One junction end does not reproduce the germline sequence, and a read error may be involved. CDR3 bases: TGTGCTAGCAGCTTAGGAGACGGGGGGGGCACAGATACGCAGTATTTT. Its protein is CASSLGDGGGTDTQYF. The V gene is TRBV7-7, the J gene TRBJ2-3; 8 bases map to TRBD2. This CDR3 comprises 16 residues. Germline CDR1 is SSHAT and CDR2 is FNYEAQ (reference sequence).

The chain has TRBV29-1 and TRBJ2-7; 8 bases fit TRBD2. The CDR3 is 12 amino acids. Germline CDR1 SQVTM, CDR2 ANQGSEA. V shed 5 bases and J 5 bases; nucleotides not matched to a gene: 5. The CDR3 coding sequence is TGCAGCGTTATCCCGGGAGGGCACGAGCAGTACTTC. As protein: CSVIPGGHEQYF.

V and J are TRBV29-1 and TRBJ2-2, with 12 bases lining up with TRBD2. V lost 4 bases and J lost 7; bases outside the gene matches: 4. The germline V gene has CDR1 SQVTM and CDR2 ANQGSEA. The CDR3 spans 14 residues. CDR3 nucleotides: TGCAGCGTTGGGACTAGCGGGAAGGGCGGGGAGCTGTTTTTT. Protein product: CSVGTSGKGGELFF.

The chain uses TRBV11-1 and TRBJ2-3, with TRBD1 as a possible D gene (5 bases). CDR1 SGHAT and CDR2 FQDESV come from the germline V gene (reference sequence). This CDR3 has 17 residues. Trimming stripped 4 bases from V and 0 bases from J, with 17 bases between. Here the CDR3 reads CASSSLTQGSSTDTQYF. CDR3 bases: TGTGCCAGCAGCTCCCTCACCCAGGGATCTAGCACAGATACGCAGTATTTT.

V usage is TRBV7-3 and J usage is TRBJ1-2; 7 bases align to TRBD1. CDR1 SGHTA and CDR2 FQGTGA come from the germline V gene. The CDR3 is made up of 15 amino acids. V was clipped by 5 bases and J by 3 bases; unmatched bases: 9. The CDR3 loop reads CASSINRGTYYGYTF. CDR3 in DNA: TGTGCCAGCAGCATCAACAGGGGAACCTACTATGGCTACACCTTC.

This rearrangement joins TRBV27 to TRBJ1-6; a weak D match, TRBD1 (5 bases). V was clipped by 2 bases and J by 12 bases, with 5 bases between them. The germline gives CDR1 MNHEY, CDR2 SMNVEV (reference sequence). This CDR3 is 11 amino acids long. For the CDR3, the DNA is TGTGCCAGCAGTTTAGGGGGACCCCTCCACTTT. Its translation: CASSLGGPLHF.

The chain is built from TRBV7-3 and TRBJ1-6; TRBD1 might be the D (5 bases). V shed 3 bases and J shed 9 bases, with 12 bases lying between them. The CDR3 covers 14 residues. Germline V gene sequence: CDR1 SGHTA, CDR2 FQGTGA. CDR3 amino acids: CASSFGHQGSPLHF. DNA for the CDR3: TGTGCCAGCAGCTTCGGACATCAGGGTTCACCCCTCCACTTT.

The V call is TRBV4-2, the J call TRBJ1-5, with D unresolved. The CDR3 contains 18 residues. V gave up 0 bases and J gave up 1 base, with 16 bases separating them. Germline V CDR1 and CDR2: LGHNA, YNFKEQ. DNA for the CDR3: TGTGCCAGCAGCCAAGATCCGGTCGTCGGGTTAAGCAATCAGCCCCAGCATTTT. It is translated as CASSQDPVVGLSNQPQHF.

This clone was detected a few times. The J gene is TRBJ1-5, the V gene TRBV2; D possibly corresponds to TRBD1 (5 bases). The CDR3 is 14 residues long. V lost 3 bases to trimming and J lost 3 bases, with 9 bases between them. The V gene's germline CDR1 is SNHLY and CDR2 FYNNEI. The CDR3 region is CASSEGGANQPQHF. Written as DNA, the CDR3 is TGTGCCAGCAGTGAGGGAGGGGCCAATCAGCCCCAGCATTTT.

V usage is TRBV27 and J usage is TRBJ2-7; a weak D match, TRBD2 (6 bases). The CDR3 totals 12 residues. The germline gives CDR1 MNHEY, CDR2 SMNVEV (reference sequence). Trimming took off 3 bases at V and 7 bases at J, with 10 bases between the two ends. The CDR3 loop reads CASSFRAGEQYF. The DNA of the CDR3 is TGTGCCAGCAGTTTCCGAGCGGGTGAGCAGTACTTC.